Below are 23 T cell receptor beta chains sequenced from a single sample in a study of T cell responses to AZD1222 COVID-19 vaccine. The assay was immunoSEQ multiplex PCR, and TCRdb's table has in-frame clones only and misses some. The sample consists of about 120,000 clones, approximately 90% of them appearing once. This specimen was peripheral blood, taken 28 days after the second AZD1222 dose. The receptors come from an adult who received the AZD1222 COVID-19 vaccine.

This chain connects TRBV11-3 to TRBJ2-2; weak D call: TRBD1 (5 bases). Germline CDR1 reads SGHNT; CDR2 reads YENEEA. With 1 base removed from V and 5 bases from J, the gap between germline ends came to 5 bases. The CDR3 sequence is 13 residues long. This CDR3 reads CASSLAGTGELFF. CDR3 coding DNA: TGTGCCAGCAGCTTAGCAGGGACCGGGGAGCTGTTTTTT.

This clone has just one count. V is TRBV6-8 and J is TRBJ1-6, with TRBD1 matching 11 bases. The CDR3 is made up of 15 amino acids. Trimming took 6 bases from V and 7 from J; bases not matched to a gene: 5. In germline, CDR1 is MNHGY, CDR2 SAAAGT. The CDR3 bases are TGTGCCAGCAGGATACGGGACAGGGGGAATTCACCCCTCCACTTT. This translates into CASRIRDRGNSPLHF.

V gene TRBV7-2 combines with J gene TRBJ2-7; 10 bases are a match to TRBD2. The CDR3 runs 16 residues. Trimming took 5 bases from V and 0 from J; bases not matched to a gene: 7. CDR1 and CDR2 (germline): SGHTA, FQGNSA. CDR3 loop: CASSPRLAGLSYEQYF. As DNA, the CDR3 is TGTGCCAGCAGCCCCCGACTAGCGGGCCTCTCCTACGAGCAGTACTTC.

The chain links TRBV24-1 to TRBJ1-4; D is possibly TRBD1 (6 bases). Germline V CDR1 and CDR2: KGHDR, SFDVKD. This CDR3 has 16 amino acids. Trimming stripped 2 bases from V and 7 bases from J, with 16 bases between. This chain's CDR3 is CATSDSSGEEGEKLFF. CDR3 sequence (DNA): TGTGCCACCAGTGATTCGTCAGGGGAGGAGGGTGAAAAACTGTTTTTT.

V usage is TRBV10-3 and J usage is TRBJ1-5; TRBD1 might be the D (5 bases). The CDR3 totals 13 residues. Trimming took off 1 base at V and 5 bases at J, with 6 bases between the two ends. Germline CDR1 and CDR2: ENHRY and SYGVKD. The CDR3 sequence: CAISEWGDQPQHF. The CDR3 bases are TGTGCCATCAGTGAGTGGGGGGATCAGCCCCAGCATTTT.

J is TRBJ1-1 and V is TRBV29-1; no firm D call. The V end was cut by 2 bases, the J end by 5 bases, with 9 bases between. The CDR3 has 12 amino acids. The germline gives CDR1 SQVTM, CDR2 ANQGSEA. CDR3 DNA: TGCAGCGTTGAACTGGGAGGGACTGAAGCTTTCTTT. Its protein is CSVELGGTEAFF.

The rearrangement links TRBV21-1 to TRBJ1-1; the table's D gene call, TRBD1, was not cross checked with the DNA. TRBV21-1 is a listed pseudogene. CDR3 length equals 24 residues. CDR3 in amino acids: CASSKAGHRAQGRGAVKRNTEAFF. In nucleotides, the CDR3 is TGTGCCAGCAGCAAAGCGGGGCACCGGGCCCAAGGTAGGGGCGCAGTGAAGCGGAACACTGAAGCTTTCTTT.

This clone appeared a few times. The gene calls are TRBV7-2 and TRBJ1-5; 7 bases map to TRBD1. Per germline, CDR1 SGHTA and CDR2 FQGNSA. The V gene end was trimmed by 3 bases and the J gene end by 6 bases; junction bases not matched to a gene: 8. The CDR3 sequence is 15 residues long. CDR3 amino acids: CASSFVTGERQPQHF. CDR3 DNA sequence: TGTGCCAGCAGCTTTGTAACAGGGGAGCGTCAGCCCCAGCATTTT.

The J gene is TRBJ2-4, the V gene TRBV2; D is unclear. The CDR3 length is 17 residues. Trimming removed 7 bases at V and 3 bases at J, with 22 bases between. Germline V gene lookup returns CDR1 SNHLY and CDR2 FYNNEI. The CDR3 nucleotides read TGTGCCAGCATGACACCTTGGGCGCGAGATGGCAAAAACATTCAGTACTTC. Translated, it gives CASMTPWARDGKNIQYF.

Only a few counts were recorded for this clone. The J gene is TRBJ1-3, the V gene TRBV3-1 (or the pseudogene TRBV3-2), with D hard to call. The CDR3 totals 15 residues. The germline V and J ends were trimmed by 4 bases and 0 bases, with 10 bases remaining between them. Germline CDR1 reads LGHDT; CDR2 reads YNNKEL (reference sequence). The DNA of the CDR3 is TGTGCCAGCAGCCTCCCCGCGGGCTCTGGAAACACCATATATTTT. Translation gives CASSLPAGSGNTIYF.

This rearrangement joins TRBV5-8 to TRBJ2-7; a weak D match, TRBD1 (6 bases). Trimming shortened V by 0 bases and J by 6 bases, and 10 bases separated the two germline ends. The CDR3 sequence is 13 residues long. In germline, CDR1 is SGHTS, CDR2 YDEGEE. DNA of the CDR3: TGTGCCAGCAGCTTGGGGCAGGGGAGCGAGCAGTACTTC. Translation: CASSLGQGSEQYF.

The gene calls are TRBV7-6 and TRBJ2-7; 7 nucleotides match TRBD2. The ends lost 0 bases at V and 0 bases at J; junction bases unmatched: 2. The CDR3 runs 15 residues. Looked up from germline, CDR1 is SGHVS and CDR2 is FNYEAQ. The CDR3 spells CASSLAGTTSYEQYF. The CDR3 DNA is TGTGCCAGCAGCTTAGCGGGGACTACCTCCTACGAGCAGTACTTC.

The genes are TRBV21-1 and TRBJ2-5; TRBD2 is the table's D call, not checked against the DNA. TRBV21-1 is flagged as a pseudogene. The CDR3 has 17 residues. CDR3 bases: TGTGCCAGCAGCAAAGGAGGCCGGGAACCTTTTCAAGAGACCCAGTACTTC. Translating gives CASSKGGREPFQETQYF.

The chain carries TRBV7-9 and TRBJ2-3; 10 nucleotides match TRBD1. This CDR3 comprises 15 residues. CDR1 is SEHNR, CDR2 FQNEAQ, per germline (reference sequence). Trimming took 2 bases from V and 6 from J; bases not matched to a gene: 5. This chain's CDR3 is CASSLSRQGADTQYF. The CDR3 DNA is TGTGCCAGCAGCTTAAGTCGACAGGGGGCGGATACGCAGTATTTT.

The chain has TRBV27 and TRBJ2-7, with 8 positions matching TRBD1. The CDR3 consists of 16 residues. CDR1 is MNHEY, CDR2 SMNVEV, per germline (reference sequence). The ends lost 3 bases at V and 2 bases at J; junction bases unmatched: 9. The CDR3 region is CASSFSVGQAAYEQYF. CDR3 DNA sequence: TGTGCCAGCAGTTTTAGTGTGGGACAGGCGGCCTACGAGCAGTACTTC.

The chain carries TRBV7-3 and TRBJ2-1; TRBD1 might be the D (5 bases). Trimming took 6 bases from V and 7 from J, leaving 19 bases between them. The germline V gene encodes CDR1 SGHTA and CDR2 FQGTGA. This CDR3 contains 15 residues. The CDR3 nucleotides are TGTGCCAGCAGTCTCGGCGGTGGGGCTCGTAATGAGCAGTTCTTC. Residues: CASSLGGGARNEQFF.

The chain couples TRBV21-1 to TRBJ1-5; TRBD1 was called by the table and not checked on the DNA. TRBV21-1 is listed as a pseudogene. The CDR3 spans 16 residues. The CDR3: CASSPWTGLGNQPQHF. The DNA of the CDR3 is TGTGCCAGCAGCCCCTGGACAGGGTTAGGCAATCAGCCCCAGCATTTT.

This sequence joins TRBV15 and TRBJ2-5; D is ambiguous. This CDR3 spans 13 amino acids. Trimming took off 1 base at V and 1 base at J, with 4 bases between the two ends. Germline CDR1 LNHNV, CDR2 YYDKDF (reference sequence). For the CDR3, the DNA is TGTGCCACCAGCAGAGGGGTCCAAGAGACCCAGTACTTC. Translation: CATSRGVQETQYF.

The rearrangement joins TRBV4-2 to TRBJ1-1; D perhaps matches TRBD1 (5 bases). Between the trimmed V and J ends, which lost 2 bases and 0 bases, there was a span of 13 bases. The CDR3 is made up of 16 amino acids. Looked up from germline, CDR1 is LGHNA and CDR2 is YNFKEQ. For the CDR3, the DNA is TGTGCCAGCAGCCAACTTCGGGGCACCGTGAACACTGAAGCTTTCTTT. The encoded protein is CASSQLRGTVNTEAFF.

This sequence joins TRBV6-6 and TRBJ2-7, with D unclear. Looked up from germline, CDR1 is MNHNY and CDR2 is SVGAGI (reference sequence). V was shortened by 8 bases and J by 5 bases, with 10 bases between the two germline ends. The CDR3 covers 11 residues. In DNA, the CDR3 is TGTGCCAGCCGGGTCCAGGACGAGCAGTACTTC. The encoded protein is CASRVQDEQYF.

The table lists this clone with a count of one. This chain uses TRBV19 with TRBJ1-1, with a weak D call TRBD1 (5 bases). Trimming took 8 bases from V and 0 from J, leaving 13 bases between them. The germline V gene has CDR1 LNHDA and CDR2 SQIVND (reference sequence). This CDR3 spans 14 amino acids. CDR3 protein: CASHQGRVNTEAFF. The CDR3 DNA reads as TGTGCCAGTCACCAGGGCAGGGTGAACACTGAAGCTTTCTTT.

This chain joins TRBV6-5 and TRBJ1-6; D is unresolved. The CDR3 has 13 amino acids. Deletions cut 5 bases from V and 7 bases from J, with 9 bases between. CDR1 is MNHEY, CDR2 SVGAGI, per germline. In DNA, the CDR3 is TGTGCCAGCAGTACCCCATACAATTCACCCCTCCACTTT. As protein: CASSTPYNSPLHF.

V usage is TRBV24-1 and J usage is TRBJ2-1, with D possibly matching TRBD1 (6 bases). With 4 bases removed from V and 0 bases from J, the gap between germline ends came to 15 bases. The CDR3 runs 17 residues. Germline assignment: CDR1 KGHDR and CDR2 SFDVKD. The CDR3 DNA reads as TGTGCCACCAGTGACTTGGGACAACCGAGCTCCTACAATGAGCAGTTCTTC. It encodes CATSDLGQPSSYNEQFF.